This T cell receptor beta chain was captured in a study of control samples from healthy donors and cancer patients. Produced via immunoSEQ multiplex PCR; TCRdb's table is partial and in-frame only. The sample consists of around 140,000 clones, roughly 94% of them appearing once. What was sequenced was blood. This receptor was taken from a man in his forties or fifties in good health.

CDR3 coding DNA: TGTGCCAGCAGCATACTGACAAGGGCTGGAAACACCATATATTTT. Encoded protein: CASSILTRAGNTIYF. The chain recombines TRBV5-4 with TRBJ1-3; D not certain. The CDR3 has 15 amino acids. Germline V gene data show CDR1 as SGHNT and CDR2 as YYREEE (reference sequence). V was clipped by 4 bases and J by 2 bases, with 13 bases between them. Together with reference TRBV5-4 and TRBJ1-3, the CDR3 gives the full variable domain: ETGVTQSPTHLIKTRGQQVTLRCSSQSGHNTVSWYQQALGQGPQFIFQYYREEENGRGNFPPRFSGLQFPNYSSELNVNALELDDSALYLCASSILTRAGNTIYFGEGSWLTVV.